Here is one T cell receptor beta chain with its context. What it binds is unknown. CDR3 size: 16 residues. Per germline, CDR1 SGHRS and CDR2 YFSETQ. Trimming took 0 bases from V and 2 from J; bases not matched to a gene: 4. These data come from a study of T cell responses to AZD1222 COVID-19 vaccine. Study outcomes and limitations: Close to half of all spike-specific TCRs reportedly target regions of the variants that are unmutated.

Produced via immunoSEQ multiplex PCR; TCRdb's table is partial and in-frame only. The table has tens of thousands of clones, around 82% seen once. V usage is TRBV5-1 and J usage is TRBJ2-5; 10 bases match TRBD2. Sequenced material: peripheral blood, taken 28 days after the second AZD1222 dose. This TCR came from an adult who received the AZD1222 COVID-19 vaccine. CDR3 coding DNA: TGCGCCAGCAGCTTGGGGACTAGCGGTTCTCAAGAGACCCAGTACTTC. It translates to CASSLGTSGSQETQYF.